The clone carrying this TCR beta chain was observed at least ten times. What it recognizes is unknown. Treg sorting used a CD4+CD25+CD127-/low gate. Constant-region reverse primers amplified full-length variable regions, followed by semi-nested Nested Universal Primer A PCR. Using its own MiXCR run on the 5' RACE reads, TCRdb lists one record per CDR3 protein. Of tens of thousands of distinct CDR3 sequences listed, around 24% are singletons. The germline V gene has CDR1 DFQATT and CDR2 SNEGSKA (reference sequence). Trimming removed 4 bases at V and 7 bases at J, with 11 bases between. The CDR3 covers 12 residues. Study-wide points: The TCR gene usage of tumor memory CD4+ T cells clustered together with blood and lymph node memory CD4+ cells and with lymph node naive CD4+ cells. Whole repertoires were not studied in the larger cohort, only one V-J beta rearrangement. Tumor-infiltrating Treg TCR alpha and beta sequences overlapped most with tumor naive CD4+ T cells, then blood naive.

Material for sequencing was tumor-infiltrating Tregs sorted from the breast tumor. The chain joins TRBV20-1 to TRBJ2-1; D ambiguous. This TCR was recovered from a female donor with breast cancer. CDR3 DNA sequence: TGCAGTGCTAAAGAACAGCTGAATGAGCAGTTCTTC. Its translation: CSAKEQLNEQFF.